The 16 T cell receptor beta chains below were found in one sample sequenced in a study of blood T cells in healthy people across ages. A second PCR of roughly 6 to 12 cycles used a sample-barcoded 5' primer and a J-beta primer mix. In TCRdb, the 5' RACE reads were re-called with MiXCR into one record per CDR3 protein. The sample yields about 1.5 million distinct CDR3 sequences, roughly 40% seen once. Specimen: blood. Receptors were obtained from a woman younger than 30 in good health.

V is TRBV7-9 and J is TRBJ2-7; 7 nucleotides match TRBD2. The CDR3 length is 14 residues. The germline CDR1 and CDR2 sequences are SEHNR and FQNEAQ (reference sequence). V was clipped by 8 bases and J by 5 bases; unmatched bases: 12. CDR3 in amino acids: CASGTPASGHEQYF. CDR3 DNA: TGTGCCAGCGGCACTCCAGCTAGCGGCCACGAGCAGTACTTC. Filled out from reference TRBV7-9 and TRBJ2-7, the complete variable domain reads DTGVSQNPRHKITKRGQNVTFRCDPISEHNRLYWYRQTLGQGPEFLTYFQNEAQLEKSRLLSDRFSAERPKGSFSTLEIQRTEQGDSAMYLCASGTPASGHEQYFGPGTRLTVT.

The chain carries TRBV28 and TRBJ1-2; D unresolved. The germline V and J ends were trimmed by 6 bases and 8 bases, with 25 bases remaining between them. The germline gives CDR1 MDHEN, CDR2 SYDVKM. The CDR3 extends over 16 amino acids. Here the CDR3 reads CASSLTTGSPREGYTF. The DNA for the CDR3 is TGTGCCAGCAGCCTTACTACGGGGTCACCCCGGGAGGGCTACACCTTC.

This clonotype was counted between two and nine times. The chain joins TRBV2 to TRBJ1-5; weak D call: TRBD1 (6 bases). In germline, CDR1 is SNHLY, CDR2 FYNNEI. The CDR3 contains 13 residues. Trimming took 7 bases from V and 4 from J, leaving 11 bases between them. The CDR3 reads CASTSQGNQPQHF. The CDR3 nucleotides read TGTGCCAGCACTTCCCAGGGGAATCAGCCCCAGCATTTT.

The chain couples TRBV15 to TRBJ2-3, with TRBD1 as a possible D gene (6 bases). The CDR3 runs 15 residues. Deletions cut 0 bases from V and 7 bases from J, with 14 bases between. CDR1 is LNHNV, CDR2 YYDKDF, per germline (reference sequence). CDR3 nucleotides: TGTGCCACCAGCAGAGAGTCGACAGGCTTCTATACGCAGTATTTT. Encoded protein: CATSRESTGFYTQYF.

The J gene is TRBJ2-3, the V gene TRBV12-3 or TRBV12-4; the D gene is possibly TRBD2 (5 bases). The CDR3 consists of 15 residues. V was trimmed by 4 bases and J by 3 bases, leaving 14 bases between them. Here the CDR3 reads CASSSSWGETDTQYF. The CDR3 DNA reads TGTGCCAGCAGTTCTAGCTGGGGTGAAACAGATACGCAGTATTTT.

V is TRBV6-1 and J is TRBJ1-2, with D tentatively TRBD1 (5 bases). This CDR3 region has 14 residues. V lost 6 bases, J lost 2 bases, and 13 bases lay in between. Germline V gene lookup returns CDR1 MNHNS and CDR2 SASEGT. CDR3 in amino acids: CASRRTRDNYGYTF. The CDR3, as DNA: TGTGCCAGCAGACGGACAAGAGACAACTATGGCTACACCTTC.

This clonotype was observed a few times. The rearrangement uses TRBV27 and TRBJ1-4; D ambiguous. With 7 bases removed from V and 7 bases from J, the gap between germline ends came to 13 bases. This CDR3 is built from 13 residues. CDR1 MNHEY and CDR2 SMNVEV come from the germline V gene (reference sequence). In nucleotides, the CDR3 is TGTGCCAGCATGTCCTGGCCGGGTGAAAAACTGTTTTTT. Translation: CASMSWPGEKLFF.

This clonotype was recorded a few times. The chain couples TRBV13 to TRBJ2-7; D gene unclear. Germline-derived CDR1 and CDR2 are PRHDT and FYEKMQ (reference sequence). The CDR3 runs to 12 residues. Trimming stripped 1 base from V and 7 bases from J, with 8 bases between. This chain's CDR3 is CASSLVRWEQYF. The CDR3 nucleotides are TGTGCCAGCAGCTTAGTCCGGTGGGAGCAGTACTTC.

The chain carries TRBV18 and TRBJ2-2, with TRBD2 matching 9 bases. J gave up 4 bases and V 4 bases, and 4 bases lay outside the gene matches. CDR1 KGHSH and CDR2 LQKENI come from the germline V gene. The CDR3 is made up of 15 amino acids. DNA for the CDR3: TGTGCCAGCTCACGGGGACTAGCAGGCACCGGGGAGCTGTTTTTT. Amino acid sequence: CASSRGLAGTGELFF. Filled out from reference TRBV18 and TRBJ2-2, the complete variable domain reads NAGVMQNPRHLVRRRGQEARLRCSPMKGHSHVYWYRQLPEEGLKFMVYLQKENIIDESGMPKERFSAEFPKEGPSILRIQQVVRGDSAAYFCASSRGLAGTGELFFGEGSRLTVL.

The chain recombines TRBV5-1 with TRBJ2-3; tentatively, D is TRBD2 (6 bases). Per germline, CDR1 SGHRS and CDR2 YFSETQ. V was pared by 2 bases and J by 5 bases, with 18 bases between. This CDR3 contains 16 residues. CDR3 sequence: CASSFRDSRRGDTQYF. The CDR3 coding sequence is TGCGCCAGCAGCTTTCGGGACTCCCGCCGGGGAGATACGCAGTATTTT.

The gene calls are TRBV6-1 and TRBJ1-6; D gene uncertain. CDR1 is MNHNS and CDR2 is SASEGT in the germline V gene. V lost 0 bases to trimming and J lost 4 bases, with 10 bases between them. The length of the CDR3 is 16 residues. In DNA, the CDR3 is TGTGCCAGCAGTGAAGCCGCCCTCGGTTATAATTCACCCCTCCACTTT. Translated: CASSEAALGYNSPLHF.

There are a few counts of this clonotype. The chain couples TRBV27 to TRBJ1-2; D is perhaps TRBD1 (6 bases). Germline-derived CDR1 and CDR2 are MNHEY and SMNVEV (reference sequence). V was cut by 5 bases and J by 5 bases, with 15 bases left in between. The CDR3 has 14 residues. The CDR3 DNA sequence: TGTGCCAGCAGTCTCCAGGGGATAGGGTATGGCTACACCTTC. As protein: CASSLQGIGYGYTF.

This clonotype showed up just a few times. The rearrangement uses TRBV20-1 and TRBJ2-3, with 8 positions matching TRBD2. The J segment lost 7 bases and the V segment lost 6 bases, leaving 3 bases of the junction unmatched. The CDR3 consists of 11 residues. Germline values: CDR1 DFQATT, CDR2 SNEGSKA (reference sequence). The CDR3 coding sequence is TGCAGTGCAGCGGGGGACTATACGCAGTATTTT. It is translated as CSAAGDYTQYF.

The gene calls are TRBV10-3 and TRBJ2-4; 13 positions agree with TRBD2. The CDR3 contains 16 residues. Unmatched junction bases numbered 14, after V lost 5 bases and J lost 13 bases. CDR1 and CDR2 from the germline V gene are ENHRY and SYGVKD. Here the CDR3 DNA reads TGTGCCATCAGTTCCACTAGGACTAGCGGGGGTGAGCAGCAGTACTTC. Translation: CAISSTRTSGGEQQYF.

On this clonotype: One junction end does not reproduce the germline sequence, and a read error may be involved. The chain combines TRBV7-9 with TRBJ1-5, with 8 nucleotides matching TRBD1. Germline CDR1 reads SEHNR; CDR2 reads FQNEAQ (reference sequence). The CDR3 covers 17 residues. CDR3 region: CASSLETGVTGNQRQHF. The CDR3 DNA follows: TGTGCCAGCAGCCTAGAGACAGGGGTGACTGGCAATCAGCGCCAGCATTTT.

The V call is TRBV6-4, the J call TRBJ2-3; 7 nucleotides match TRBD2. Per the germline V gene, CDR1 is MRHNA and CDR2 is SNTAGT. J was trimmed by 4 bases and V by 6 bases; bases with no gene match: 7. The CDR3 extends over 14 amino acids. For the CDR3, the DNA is TGTGCCAGCAGGGACGGGGGGACCCCAGATACGCAGTATTTT. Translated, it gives CASRDGGTPDTQYF.